The 19 T cell receptor beta chains below were found in one sample sequenced in a study of technical replicates of blood from a handful of donors. Libraries were prepared by immunoSEQ multiplex PCR; TCRdb keeps only in-frame clonotypes and omits some of them. This repertoire shows over 55,000 clones, about 90% found once; its top ten account for around 5.3%. The sample consisted of PBMCs. Every receptor here comes from a human donor in good health. Some clones in this sample may be carry-over from other donors' samples.

The chain employs TRBV10-3 and TRBJ1-4, with 7 bases lining up with TRBD1. The CDR3 length is 14 residues. The junction had 5 bases not matched to a gene; V was cut back by 5 bases and J by 5 bases. Germline lookup yields CDR1 ENHRY and CDR2 SYGVKD. CDR3 in DNA: TGTGCCATCAGTCCGGGACAGACAAATGAAAAACTGTTTTTT. This encodes CAISPGQTNEKLFF.

The chain is built from TRBV7-8 and TRBJ1-4; no clear D. The CDR3 loop spans 15 amino acids. V was clipped by 0 bases and J by 6 bases, with 11 bases between them. Germline V gene sequence: CDR1 SGHVS, CDR2 FQNEAQ. The CDR3 spells CASSLALNSHEKLFF. CDR3 nucleotide sequence: TGTGCCAGCAGCTTAGCCTTGAACAGCCATGAAAAACTGTTTTTT.

This chain connects TRBV29-1 to TRBJ2-1; no firm D call. Germline V gives CDR1 SQVTM, CDR2 ANQGSEA. The V gene lost 4 bases and the J gene lost 7 bases, with 11 bases spanning the gap. The CDR3 length is 12 residues. The CDR3: CSVVFDWNEQFF. The CDR3 DNA is TGCAGCGTTGTGTTCGACTGGAATGAGCAGTTCTTC.

This chain joins TRBV7-2 and TRBJ1-4; 7 bases align to TRBD1. Trimming removed 4 bases from V and 7 bases from J; junction bases left unmatched: 6. The CDR3 runs to 14 residues. The germline gives CDR1 SGHTA, CDR2 FQGNSA. CDR3 nucleotides: TGTGCCAGCAGCTCTAACAGGGGCGGTGAAAAACTGTTTTTT. Translated: CASSSNRGGEKLFF.

The gene calls are TRBV27 and TRBJ2-3; a weak D match, TRBD1 (5 bases). V was cut by 6 bases and J by 2 bases, with 18 bases left in between. This CDR3 spans 16 amino acids. CDR1 and CDR2 (germline): MNHEY, SMNVEV (reference sequence). DNA for the CDR3: TGTGCCAGCAGCAAGAACCGACAGAGTGTCACAGATACGCAGTATTTT. It encodes CASSKNRQSVTDTQYF.

The rearrangement joins TRBV12-5 to TRBJ1-2; the D is unclear. The CDR3 runs 13 residues. Germline loops: CDR1 LGHNT, CDR2 FRNRAP. Trimming left V 0 bases short and J 8 bases short, with 10 bases between. The CDR3 nucleotides read TGTGCTAGTGGTTTGGTACTGGTGGGCGGCTACACCTTC. This gives the protein CASGLVLVGGYTF.

There are a few counts of this clone. The V gene is TRBV12-5, the J gene TRBJ1-2, with TRBD1 identical over 8 bases. V lost 1 base, J lost 5 bases, and 9 bases stayed unmatched. This CDR3 has 16 amino acids. Germline assignment: CDR1 LGHNT and CDR2 FRNRAP. The CDR3 DNA follows: TGTGCTAGTGGTTTGGGAAGGACAGGGAGAGGTTATGGCTACACCTTC. Its translation: CASGLGRTGRGYGYTF.

The rearrangement joins TRBV4-3 to TRBJ1-6; 7 bases agree with TRBD1. The V and J ends lost 0 bases and 0 bases, in that order; junction bases with no gene match: 2. Germline CDR1 is LGHNA and CDR2 is YSLEER. The CDR3 covers 17 residues. The CDR3 nucleotides are TGCGCCAGCAGCCAAGACAGGGGGAGCTCCTATAATTCACCCCTCCACTTT. This codes for CASSQDRGSSYNSPLHF.

The V and J genes are TRBV4-1 and TRBJ1-1; TRBD1 matches at 9 bases. The trim removed 1 base at V and 3 bases at J, leaving 3 bases unmatched. Germline-derived CDR1 and CDR2 are MGHRA and YSYEKL. This CDR3 contains 15 residues. The CDR3: CASSQGTGVYTEAFF. In DNA form, the CDR3 reads TGCGCCAGCAGCCAAGGGACAGGGGTGTACACTGAAGCTTTCTTT.

The chain uses TRBV16 and TRBJ1-3; the D gene is possibly TRBD1 (6 bases). The ends were cut back, 4 bases at V and 0 bases at J, with 13 bases in the middle. The length of the CDR3 is 16 residues. Germline V CDR1 and CDR2: KGHSY, FQNENV. CDR3 sequence reads: CASSLRQASSGNTIYF. CDR3 in DNA: TGTGCCAGCAGCCTTCGACAGGCCTCCTCTGGAAACACCATATATTTT. Complete variable domain (other parts from reference TRBV16 and TRBJ1-3): GEEVAQTPKHLVRGEGQKAKLYCAPIKGHSYVFWYQQVLKNEFKFLISFQNENVFDETGMPKERFSAKCLPNSPCSLEIQATKLEDSAVYFCASSLRQASSGNTIYFGEGSWLTVV.

This chain connects TRBV5-4 to TRBJ2-7; 9 bases fit TRBD2. The germline V gene encodes CDR1 SGHNT and CDR2 YYREEE (reference sequence). Trimming cost V 2 bases and J 1 base; bases outside gene matches: 4. This CDR3 is 15 amino acids long. The CDR3 region is CASSFGSGGSYEQYF. The CDR3 nucleotides are TGTGCCAGCAGCTTTGGTAGCGGGGGTTCCTACGAGCAGTACTTC.

The chain recombines TRBV6-1 with TRBJ1-5; a possible D gene is TRBD1 (5 bases). CDR3 length: 18 amino acids. CDR1 and CDR2 from the germline V gene are MNHNS and SASEGT. Trimming took 3 bases from V and 0 from J, leaving 18 bases between them. The CDR3: CASSDALSGTYSNQPQHF. The CDR3 region has the DNA TGTGCCAGCAGTGATGCACTTTCGGGGACTTATAGCAATCAGCCCCAGCATTTT.

The chain combines TRBV6-1 with TRBJ2-3; 7 bases fit TRBD1. V dropped 11 bases and J dropped 0; count of bases not matched to a gene: 8. This CDR3 has 14 residues. CDR1 is MNHNS and CDR2 is SASEGT in the germline V gene. In DNA form, the CDR3 reads TGTGCCGGAAACAGGGGATTGAGCACAGATACGCAGTATTTT. This codes for CAGNRGLSTDTQYF.

This chain uses TRBV6-6 with TRBJ2-3, with 7 bases identical to TRBD2. The CDR3 consists of 15 residues. V shed 4 bases and J 5 bases; nucleotides not matched to a gene: 9. Per the germline V gene, CDR1 is MNHNY and CDR2 is SVGAGI (reference sequence). CDR3 protein: CASSFPGTTRDTQYF. CDR3 in DNA: TGTGCCAGCAGTTTCCCCGGGACTACCAGAGATACGCAGTATTTT.

This clone was detected only a few times. This sequence joins TRBV15 and TRBJ2-7; TRBD1 agrees at 7 bases. The trim removed 1 base at V and 6 bases at J, leaving 12 bases unmatched. Germline V gene sequence: CDR1 LNHNV, CDR2 YYDKDF (reference sequence). This CDR3 is 16 amino acids long. DNA of the CDR3: TGTGCCACCAGCAGAGGAGCACAGGGGAAATTCGCCGAGCAGTACTTC. Amino acid sequence: CATSRGAQGKFAEQYF.

The chain employs TRBV29-1 and TRBJ2-1; 8 nucleotides align to TRBD1. The CDR3 is made up of 12 amino acids. Losses at the gene ends were 7 bases for V and 9 bases for J; bases not matched to a gene: 8. CDR1 SQVTM and CDR2 ANQGSEA come from the germline V gene. The CDR3 here is CSGGTGTGEQFF. The CDR3, as DNA: TGCAGCGGGGGGACAGGAACGGGTGAGCAGTTCTTC.

The CDR3: CASSLEGTLGYEQYF. DNA of the CDR3: TGTGCCAGCAGCTTGGAAGGGACTTTGGGCTACGAGCAGTACTTC. The chain uses TRBV5-5 and TRBJ2-7, with D possibly TRBD2 on 6 matching bases. Germline values: CDR1 SGHKS, CDR2 YYEKEE (reference sequence). The CDR3 covers 15 residues. V was clipped by 0 bases and J by 3 bases, with 13 bases between them.

This clone was counted a few times. The chain uses TRBV5-4 and TRBJ2-3; 11 bases fit TRBD2. CDR3 length equals 18 residues. The V and J ends lost 1 base and 6 bases, in that order; junction bases with no gene match: 13. Per the germline V gene, CDR1 is SGHNT and CDR2 is YYREEE (reference sequence). CDR3 region: CASSLTLAGVGWEDTQYF. DNA of the CDR3: TGTGCCAGCAGCTTGACACTAGCGGGAGTGGGCTGGGAGGATACGCAGTATTTT.

This rearrangement joins TRBV18 to TRBJ2-7, with 11 bases lining up with TRBD2. Germline CDR1 KGHSH, CDR2 LQKENI. This CDR3 is built from 14 residues. The V and J ends lost 3 bases and 6 bases, in that order; junction bases with no gene match: 4. The CDR3 region is CASSPSSGRGEQYF. In DNA form, the CDR3 reads TGTGCCAGCTCACCGAGTAGCGGGAGGGGCGAGCAGTACTTC. Using reference TRBV18 and TRBJ2-7 for the parts outside the CDR3, the full variable domain is NAGVMQNPRHLVRRRGQEARLRCSPMKGHSHVYWYRQLPEEGLKFMVYLQKENIIDESGMPKERFSAEFPKEGPSILRIQQVVRGDSAAYFCASSPSSGRGEQYFGPGTRLTVT.